What follows are 27 T cell receptor beta chains derived from one specimen sequenced in a study of blood T cell repertoires in COVID-19. The table came from immunoSEQ multiplex PCR; TCRdb's copy has only in-frame clones and leaves some out. The sample consists of about 290,000 clones, 89% of them appearing once. The sample comprised PBMCs or T cells enriched from blood (not recorded which). The receptor source for this set is a woman aged 40 to 49 who had recovered from COVID-19.

This chain joins TRBV3-1 (or the pseudogene TRBV3-2) and TRBJ2-6, with D maybe TRBD1 (5 bases). The CDR3 covers 17 residues. Looked up from germline, CDR1 is LGHDT and CDR2 is YNNKEL (reference sequence). The V end lost 4 bases, the J end lost 1 base, and 14 bases lay between the germline ends. The CDR3 here is CASSPSGASSGANVLTF. CDR3 coding DNA: TGTGCCAGCAGCCCGTCTGGGGCCTCTTCTGGGGCCAACGTCCTGACTTTC.

This rearrangement joins TRBV5-1 to TRBJ1-1; 8 bases line up with TRBD1. This CDR3 spans 14 amino acids. The germline V gene encodes CDR1 SGHRS and CDR2 YFSETQ. Trimming cost V 2 bases and J 6 bases; bases outside gene matches: 6. The CDR3 nucleotides are TGCGCCAGCAGCTTCAGCACAGGGGGAGCTGAAGCTTTCTTT. Amino acids: CASSFSTGGAEAFF. Variable domain in full (rest from reference TRBV5-1 and TRBJ1-1): KAGVTQTPRYLIKTRGQQVTLSCSPISGHRSVSWYQQTPGQGLQFLFEYFSETQRNKGNFPGRFSGRQFSNSRSEMNVSTLELGDSALYLCASSFSTGGAEAFFGQGTRLTVV.

The CDR3 loop is CASSMAGGGRLDTQYF. The CDR3 region has the DNA TGTGCCAGCAGTATGGCTGGCGGGGGGAGGCTTGATACGCAGTATTTT. The chain links TRBV28 to TRBJ2-3; 8 bases agree with TRBD2. The germline gives CDR1 MDHEN, CDR2 SYDVKM. The CDR3 length is 16 residues. The junction had 13 bases not matched to a gene; V was cut back by 5 bases and J by 6 bases.

The chain couples TRBV28 to TRBJ1-1; TRBD1 agrees at 9 bases. CDR3 length: 14 amino acids. Germline lookup yields CDR1 MDHEN and CDR2 SYDVKM. V lost 4 bases to trimming and J lost 6 bases; unmatched junction nucleotides: 6. In DNA, the CDR3 is TGTGCCAGCAGTTCCGGACAGGGGACCGCTGAAGCTTTCTTT. Its protein product is CASSSGQGTAEAFF.

The chain links TRBV4-1 to TRBJ2-7, with a tentative D call TRBD1 (5 bases). The germline V and J ends were trimmed by 0 bases and 7 bases, with 16 bases remaining between them. Germline-derived CDR1 and CDR2 are MGHRA and YSYEKL. The CDR3 has 15 residues. CDR3 in DNA: TGCGCCAGCAGCCAAGACAGGGTTTGGGGCGAAGAGCAGTACTTC. Its translation is CASSQDRVWGEEQYF.

The chain recombines TRBV7-3 with TRBJ1-1; 7 bases align to TRBD1. CDR3 length equals 13 residues. Germline V gives CDR1 SGHTA, CDR2 FQGTGA. V was pared by 5 bases and J by 9 bases, with 9 bases of the junction left unmatched. This CDR3 reads CASSLTQGTKAFF. For the CDR3, the DNA is TGTGCCAGCAGCCTGACACAGGGGACAAAAGCTTTCTTT.

The CDR3 reads CASGQSAGGLLDTQYF. The CDR3 region has the DNA TGCGCCAGCGGCCAATCAGCGGGAGGGCTGTTAGATACGCAGTATTTT. The chain has TRBV5-1 and TRBJ2-3; TRBD2 agrees at 10 bases. The CDR3 is made up of 16 amino acids. The trim removed 7 bases at V and 5 bases at J, leaving 13 bases unmatched. Germline-derived CDR1 and CDR2 are SGHRS and YFSETQ.

CDR3 region: CATSRDRAGGDEQYF. Written as DNA, the CDR3 is TGTGCCACCAGCAGAGATCGGGCAGGGGGAGACGAGCAGTACTTC. J is TRBJ2-7 and V is TRBV15; 7 nucleotides line up with TRBD1. Germline loops: CDR1 LNHNV, CDR2 YYDKDF (reference sequence). J gave up 5 bases and V 0 bases, and 7 bases lay outside the gene matches. The CDR3 extends over 15 amino acids.

In its sample, this clone was seen once. The chain joins TRBV7-2 to TRBJ1-1, with TRBD1 matching over 8 bases. CDR3 length equals 14 residues. Trimming at V came to 4 bases and at J to 8 bases, leaving 9 bases not matched to a gene. Germline V gives CDR1 SGHTA, CDR2 FQGNSA. The CDR3 spells CASSSLLDRGEAFF. CDR3 DNA: TGTGCCAGCAGCTCACTCCTTGACAGGGGAGAAGCTTTCTTT.

The chain links TRBV5-1 to TRBJ2-3, with 10 bases fitting TRBD2. Germline CDR1 reads SGHRS; CDR2 reads YFSETQ. Trimming at V came to 1 base and at J to 0 bases, leaving 2 bases not matched to a gene. The CDR3 covers 16 residues. The CDR3 region is CASSLTSGTSTDTQYF. The CDR3 bases are TGCGCCAGCAGCTTGACTAGCGGGACGAGCACAGATACGCAGTATTTT. The full variable domain, in which reference TRBV5-1 and TRBJ2-3 provide the parts outside the CDR3, is KAGVTQTPRYLIKTRGQQVTLSCSPISGHRSVSWYQQTPGQGLQFLFEYFSETQRNKGNFPGRFSGRQFSNSRSEMNVSTLELGDSALYLCASSLTSGTSTDTQYFGPGTRLTVL.

V usage is TRBV18 and J usage is TRBJ1-1, with a possible D match to TRBD1 (6 bases). Germline V lookup: CDR1 KGHSH, CDR2 LQKENI. The CDR3 loop spans 15 amino acids. V was cut by 1 base and J by 0 bases, with 9 bases left in between. CDR3 sequence reads: CASSPHRDMNTEAFF. The CDR3 DNA is TGTGCCAGCTCACCACATCGGGACATGAACACTGAAGCTTTCTTT.

The chain has TRBV11-2 and TRBJ2-3, with TRBD2 matching over 8 bases. Germline CDR1 reads SGHAT; CDR2 reads FQNNGV. The CDR3 runs to 16 residues. With V trimmed by 5 bases and J by 2 bases, 9 bases remained unmatched. The CDR3 bases are TGTGCCAGCAGCCCCCCAGCGGGGGATTTCACAGATACGCAGTATTTT. This gives the protein CASSPPAGDFTDTQYF.

V is TRBV6-4 and J is TRBJ1-6; TRBD1 agrees at 9 bases. Trimming at V came to 6 bases and at J to 10 bases, leaving 7 bases not matched to a gene. The CDR3 consists of 14 residues. Germline-derived CDR1 and CDR2 are MRHNA and SNTAGT. The CDR3 here is CASSTDRGGSPLHF. In DNA form, the CDR3 reads TGTGCCAGCAGCACGGACAGGGGCGGCTCACCCCTCCACTTT.

This clone was seen a single time. V usage is TRBV5-1 and J usage is TRBJ2-1, with D possibly TRBD1 on 5 matching bases. The CDR3 has 13 residues. The germline V gene has CDR1 SGHRS and CDR2 YFSETQ. V lost 1 base, J lost 7 bases, and 9 bases lay in between. CDR3 bases: TGCGCCAGCAGCTTGCAGGGCTTGAATGAGCAGTTCTTC. Translation gives CASSLQGLNEQFF. The variable domain in full, with the rest retrieved from reference TRBV5-1 and TRBJ2-1, is KAGVTQTPRYLIKTRGQQVTLSCSPISGHRSVSWYQQTPGQGLQFLFEYFSETQRNKGNFPGRFSGRQFSNSRSEMNVSTLELGDSALYLCASSLQGLNEQFFGPGTRLTVL.

This chain joins TRBV30 and TRBJ2-7; tentative D call: TRBD2 (5 bases). The germline V gene encodes CDR1 GTSNPN and CDR2 SVGIG (reference sequence). There are 13 residues in the CDR3. V lost 3 bases and J 4 bases, leaving 13 bases between the germline ends. The DNA of the CDR3 is TGTGCCTGGAGCAAGGCATCGGGGTACGAGCAGTACTTC. Translated: CAWSKASGYEQYF.

The chain has TRBV10-2 and TRBJ2-2, with 7 bases identical to TRBD2. The trim removed 7 bases at V and 1 base at J, leaving 6 bases unmatched. CDR1 is WSHSY and CDR2 is SAAADI in the germline V gene. This CDR3 is 15 amino acids long. CDR3 nucleotides: TGCGCCAGCATCGCGGGGGACCTGAACACCGGGGAGCTGTTTTTT. Protein product: CASIAGDLNTGELFF.

The J gene is TRBJ1-1, the V gene TRBV6-5; 7 bases agree with TRBD1. V shed 7 bases, J shed 6 bases, and the junction held 8 bases outside the gene matches. The CDR3 is made up of 13 amino acids. Germline V lookup: CDR1 MNHEY, CDR2 SVGAGI. As DNA, the CDR3 is TGTGCCAGCAACCTCTGGACAGGCCCTGAAGCTTTCTTT. Residues: CASNLWTGPEAFF.

The chain employs TRBV5-4 and TRBJ2-6; D is undetermined. In germline, CDR1 is SGHNT, CDR2 YYREEE (reference sequence). The V end was cut by 0 bases, the J end by 0 bases, with 7 bases between. The CDR3 covers 16 residues. DNA of the CDR3: TGTGCCAGCAGCTTGGCCGGAGCCTCTGGGGCCAACGTCCTGACTTTC. It specifies CASSLAGASGANVLTF.

This clone was counted only a few times. The gene calls are TRBV7-2 and TRBJ1-2; D perhaps matches TRBD1 (6 bases). CDR1 and CDR2 from the germline V gene are SGHTA and FQGNSA. The length of the CDR3 is 13 residues. Trimming removed 0 bases at V and 4 bases at J, with 6 bases between. This CDR3 is CASSLAGGYGYTF. The CDR3 nucleotides are TGTGCCAGCAGCTTAGCAGGGGGCTATGGCTACACCTTC.

The chain joins TRBV11-2 to TRBJ1-3, with 8 bases that match TRBD1. Germline lookup yields CDR1 SGHAT and CDR2 FQNNGV. This CDR3 is 14 amino acids long. V dropped 9 bases and J dropped 0; count of bases not matched to a gene: 4. The CDR3 sequence is CASGQGSSGNTIYF. DNA of the CDR3: TGTGCCAGTGGACAGGGAAGCTCTGGAAACACCATATATTTT.

The chain is built from TRBV2 and TRBJ1-6; TRBD1 aligns across 9 bases. After removal of 6 bases from V and 7 bases from J, the junction contained 7 bases not matched to a gene. Per the germline V gene, CDR1 is SNHLY and CDR2 is FYNNEI. The CDR3 has 15 residues. The CDR3 region is CASRAADRGNSPLHF. The DNA for the CDR3 is TGTGCCAGCAGGGCCGCGGACAGGGGAAATTCACCCCTCCACTTT.

V is TRBV4-1 and J is TRBJ2-1; the match to TRBD2 covers 11 bases. The germline gives CDR1 MGHRA, CDR2 YSYEKL. This CDR3 contains 17 residues. V shed 1 base, J shed 4 bases, and the junction held 6 bases outside the gene matches. CDR3 DNA sequence: TGCGCCAGCAGCCAAGGGCTAGCGGGGGGATTATACAATGAGCAGTTCTTC. Amino acid sequence: CASSQGLAGGLYNEQFF.

In its sample, this clone was seen a few times. This rearrangement joins TRBV4-1 to TRBJ1-4; 9 positions match TRBD1. Germline loops: CDR1 MGHRA, CDR2 YSYEKL. V was pared by 3 bases and J by 7 bases, with 12 bases of the junction left unmatched. CDR3 length: 17 amino acids. This CDR3 is CASSHWTGAIGGEKLFF. CDR3 sequence (DNA): TGCGCCAGCAGCCACTGGACAGGGGCTATAGGTGGTGAAAAACTGTTTTTT.

The J gene is TRBJ1-5, the V gene TRBV27, with 7 bases aligning to TRBD1. The CDR3 runs 17 residues. Per germline, CDR1 MNHEY and CDR2 SMNVEV (reference sequence). V dropped 3 bases and J dropped 7; count of bases not matched to a gene: 15. CDR3 sequence (DNA): TGTGCCAGCAGTTTCGGGTATAGACAGGGAAGGGGGCAGCCCCAGCATTTT. Its protein is CASSFGYRQGRGQPQHF.

The chain is built from TRBV27 and TRBJ2-5; 7 positions match TRBD1. Germline-derived CDR1 and CDR2 are MNHEY and SMNVEV (reference sequence). The V and J ends lost 6 bases and 3 bases, in that order; junction bases with no gene match: 7. This CDR3 comprises 14 residues. The CDR3 region has the DNA TGTGCCAGCAGCCGCTATGGGACAGAAGAGACCCAGTACTTC. Its protein is CASSRYGTEETQYF.

The chain employs TRBV30 and TRBJ1-2; TRBD1 agrees at 8 bases. Losses at the gene ends were 6 bases for V and 8 bases for J; bases not matched to a gene: 17. In germline, CDR1 is GTSNPN, CDR2 SVGIG (reference sequence). The CDR3 is made up of 15 amino acids. The CDR3 sequence: CACSGTGGRAGGYTF. The CDR3 coding sequence is TGTGCCTGCTCCGGGACAGGAGGCCGGGCAGGCGGCTACACCTTC.

V usage is TRBV10-3 and J usage is TRBJ2-7; 12 nucleotides align to TRBD2. The J segment lost 0 bases and the V segment lost 10 bases, leaving 10 bases of the junction unmatched. From germline, CDR1 is ENHRY and CDR2 SYGVKD. The CDR3 is 16 amino acids. CDR3 sequence reads: CATRTSGVNVSYEQYF. CDR3 in DNA: TGTGCCACCCGGACTAGCGGGGTAAACGTCTCCTACGAGCAGTACTTC.